This is a list of T cell receptor beta chains from one sample in a study of blood T cell repertoires in COVID-19. Measured with immunoSEQ multiplex PCR; TCRdb has only the in-frame clones, and not every one. Of about 86,000 clones in the sample, around 80% were seen once. Sample: peripheral blood. These receptors were obtained from an elderly woman with active or convalescent COVID-19. CDR3s include the opening cysteine and the closing phenylalanine or tryptophan. Fields, in order: J gene, V gene, D gene, CDR3 protein. D genes are given only for firm matches.

>TRBJ1-1|TRBV11-3|NA
CASSLTANTEAFF
>TRBJ2-1|TRBV6-2/TRBV6-3|TRBD1
CASSYRTGVPYNEQFF
>TRBJ1-5|TRBV6-5|TRBD1
CASSSQGRNQPQHF
>TRBJ1-1|TRBV28|NA
CASIPPEGMATEAFF
>TRBJ2-4|TRBV27|TRBD2
CASRPSPLADKNIQYF
>TRBJ2-7|TRBV5-1|TRBD2
CASSLGGTSGNYEQYF
>TRBJ1-1|TRBV20-1|NA
CSAGPYSVF
>TRBJ1-4|TRBV7-2|NA
CASSLDSVREKLFF
>TRBJ1-4|TRBV5-1|NA
CASSFRGTLEKLFF
>TRBJ2-7|TRBV11-2|TRBD2
CASSPSIRREVEQYF
>TRBJ2-1|TRBV6-2/TRBV6-3|TRBD2
CASSLLAGTYNEQFF
>TRBJ1-5|TRBV30|NA
CAWSELNSNQPQHF
>TRBJ2-3|TRBV19|TRBD2
CASRDLAGETDTQYF
>TRBJ1-1|TRBV30|NA
CAWSREGGRAFF
>TRBJ2-2|TRBV11-3|NA
CASSSWRAVTGELFF
>TRBJ1-2|TRBV7-8|NA
CASSLRNRVESNGYTF
>TRBJ2-7|TRBV19|NA
CASSIGTGYEQYF
>TRBJ2-7|TRBV19|TRBD1
CASSRGRDYEQYF
>TRBJ1-2|TRBV6-5|NA
CASSGNYGYTF
>TRBJ2-1|TRBV3-1/TRBV3-2|NA
CASSVGGPSYNEQFF
>TRBJ2-7|TRBV27|TRBD1
CASSFNGDSSYEQYF
>TRBJ2-7|TRBV10-3|NA
CAIRDAGSSEQYF
>TRBJ2-6|TRBV5-5|NA
CASSKTQPGANVLTF
>TRBJ1-4|TRBV2|NA
CASRWSLNEKLFF
>TRBJ2-7|TRBV19|NA
CASSISSSGEQYF
>TRBJ1-2|TRBV5-1|NA
CASSFSQVALYGYTF
>TRBJ2-1|TRBV5-1|TRBD1
CASSVGMTGGEQFF
>TRBJ1-4|TRBV5-4|NA
CASSSNAQDRNEKLFF
>TRBJ2-3|TRBV5-1|TRBD2
CASSFFMLAGGPKKADTQYF
>TRBJ2-5|TRBV7-6|TRBD2
CASSFGGRAGETQYF
>TRBJ1-4|TRBV6-4|NA
CASSLDGNGEKLFF
>TRBJ2-7|TRBV19|NA
CASSIDRRGEQYF
>TRBJ2-7|TRBV15|NA
CATSRAGRYEQYF
>TRBJ1-1|TRBV6-5|NA
CASSRRGAEAFF
>TRBJ1-3|TRBV3-1/TRBV3-2|NA
CASSLQGKQEETGNTIYF
>TRBJ1-1|TRBV5-5|NA
CASRFRDGGMNTEAFF
>TRBJ1-2|TRBV9|TRBD1
CASSRGQGNYGYTF
>TRBJ2-1|TRBV7-9|NA
CASSLVFSGYEQFF
>TRBJ2-5|TRBV7-2|NA
CASSLGLGASETQYF
>TRBJ2-1|TRBV7-8|NA
CASSLSGTSYNEQFF
>TRBJ1-5|TRBV5-5|NA
CASSLDGVYSNQPQHF
>TRBJ2-5|TRBV27|NA
CASRRGGLETQYF
>TRBJ1-3|TRBV11-2|TRBD1
CASSFNRGPTGNTIYF
>TRBJ1-2|TRBV6-5|TRBD1
CASTAGGRIYGYTF
>TRBJ1-1|TRBV27|TRBD1
CASSYTYSGTGSTEAFF
>TRBJ1-4|TRBV5-1|NA
CASAGLGEKLFF
>TRBJ2-7|TRBV19|NA
CASSIVWDTTYEQYF
>TRBJ1-5|TRBV6-1|NA
CASSGGGQEKSGQPQHF
>TRBJ2-1|TRBV28|TRBD2
CASLPPPGREYLGEQFF
>TRBJ1-1|TRBV4-1|NA
CASSQGGALPMNTEAFF
>TRBJ2-3|TRBV15|TRBD2
CATSRDIGGRTDTQYF
>TRBJ1-2|TRBV4-3|TRBD1
CASSQDRGTQYGYTF
>TRBJ1-2|TRBV7-9|NA
CASSFNYRDDGYTF
>TRBJ1-2|TRBV7-2|NA
CASSLLGGSYGYTF
>TRBJ1-2|TRBV7-8|NA
CASSSDPRGDYGYTF
>TRBJ1-3|TRBV18|NA
CASSSDSLSGNTIYF
>TRBJ1-5|TRBV19|NA
CAASKLRGLDQPQHF